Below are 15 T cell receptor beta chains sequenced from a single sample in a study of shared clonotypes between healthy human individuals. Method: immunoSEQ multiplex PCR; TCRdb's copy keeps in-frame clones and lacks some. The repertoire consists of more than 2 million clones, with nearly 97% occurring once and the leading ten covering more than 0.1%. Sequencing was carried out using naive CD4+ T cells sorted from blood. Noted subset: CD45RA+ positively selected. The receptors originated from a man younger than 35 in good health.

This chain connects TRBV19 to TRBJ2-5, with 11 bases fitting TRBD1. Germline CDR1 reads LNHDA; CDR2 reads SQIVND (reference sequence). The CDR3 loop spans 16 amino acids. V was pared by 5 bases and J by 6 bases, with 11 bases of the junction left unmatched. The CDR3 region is CASSSDRGQPRKTQYF. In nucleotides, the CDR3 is TGTGCCAGTAGTTCGGACAGGGGGCAGCCGAGGAAGACCCAGTACTTC.

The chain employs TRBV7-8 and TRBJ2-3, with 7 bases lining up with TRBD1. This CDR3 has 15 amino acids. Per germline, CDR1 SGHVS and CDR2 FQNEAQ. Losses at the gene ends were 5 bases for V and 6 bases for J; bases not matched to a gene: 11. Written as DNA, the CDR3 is TGTGCCAGCAGCCGACGGACAGGAAGTGTGGATACGCAGTATTTT. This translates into CASSRRTGSVDTQYF. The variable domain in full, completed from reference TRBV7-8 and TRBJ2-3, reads GAGVSQSPRYKVAKRGQDVALRCDPISGHVSLFWYQQALGQGPEFLTYFQNEAQLDKSGLPSDRFFAERPEGSVSTLKIQRTQQEDSAVYLCASSRRTGSVDTQYFGPGTRLTVL.

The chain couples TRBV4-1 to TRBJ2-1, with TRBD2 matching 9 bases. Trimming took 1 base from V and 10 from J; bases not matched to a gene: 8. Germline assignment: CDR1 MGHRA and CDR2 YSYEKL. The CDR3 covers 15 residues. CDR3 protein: CASSQVLAGVGEQFF. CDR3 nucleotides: TGCGCCAGCAGCCAAGTATTAGCGGGAGTTGGAGAGCAGTTCTTC.

The CDR3 DNA follows: TGTGCCAGCAGTTTAGTCGGGACAGCTTTTACTAACTATGGCTACACCTTC. This sequence encodes CASSLVGTAFTNYGYTF. This rearrangement joins TRBV27 to TRBJ1-2, with 7 bases aligning to TRBD1. The V segment lost 2 bases and the J segment 0 bases; nucleotides outside the gene matches: 9. The germline V gene has CDR1 MNHEY and CDR2 SMNVEV (reference sequence). CDR3 length equals 17 residues.

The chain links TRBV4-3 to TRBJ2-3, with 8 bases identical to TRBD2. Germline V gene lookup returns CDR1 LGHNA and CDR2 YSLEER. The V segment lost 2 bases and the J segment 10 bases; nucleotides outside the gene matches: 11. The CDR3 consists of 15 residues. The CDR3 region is CASSQRAGAPQPQYF. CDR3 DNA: TGCGCCAGCAGCCAAAGAGCGGGAGCCCCCCAGCCGCAGTATTTT.

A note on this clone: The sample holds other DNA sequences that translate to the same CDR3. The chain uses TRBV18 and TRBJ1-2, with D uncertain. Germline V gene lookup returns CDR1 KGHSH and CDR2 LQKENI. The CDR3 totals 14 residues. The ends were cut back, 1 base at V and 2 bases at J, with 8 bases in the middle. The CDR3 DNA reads TGTGCCAGCTCACCACGAGAAGGGAACTATGGCTACACCTTC. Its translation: CASSPREGNYGYTF.

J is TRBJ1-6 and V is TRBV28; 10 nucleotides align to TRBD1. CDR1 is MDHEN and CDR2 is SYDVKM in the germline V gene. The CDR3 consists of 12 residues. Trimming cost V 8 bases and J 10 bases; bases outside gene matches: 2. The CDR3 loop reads CASGTGDSPLHF. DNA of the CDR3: TGTGCCAGCGGGACAGGGGACTCACCCCTCCACTTT.

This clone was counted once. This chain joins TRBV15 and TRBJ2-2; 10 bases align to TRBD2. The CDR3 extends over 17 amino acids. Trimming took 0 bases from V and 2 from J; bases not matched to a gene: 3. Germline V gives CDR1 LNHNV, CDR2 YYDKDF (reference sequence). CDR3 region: CATSRDLAGANTGELFF. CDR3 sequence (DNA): TGTGCCACCAGCAGAGATCTAGCGGGGGCTAACACCGGGGAGCTGTTTTTT.

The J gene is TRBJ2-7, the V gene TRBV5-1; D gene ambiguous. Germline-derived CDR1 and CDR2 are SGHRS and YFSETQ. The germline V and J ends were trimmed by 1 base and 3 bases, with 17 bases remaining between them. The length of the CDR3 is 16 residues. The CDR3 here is CASSLRAAGSLYEQYF. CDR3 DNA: TGCGCCAGCAGCTTGCGAGCCGCCGGCAGCCTCTACGAGCAGTACTTC.

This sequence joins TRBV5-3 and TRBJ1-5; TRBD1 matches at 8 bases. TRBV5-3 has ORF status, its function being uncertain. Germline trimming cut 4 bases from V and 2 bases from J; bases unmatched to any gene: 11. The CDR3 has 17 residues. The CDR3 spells CARSLPTGAGCNQPQHF. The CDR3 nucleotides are TGTGCCAGAAGCCTACCGACAGGGGCGGGGTGCAATCAGCCCCAGCATTTT.

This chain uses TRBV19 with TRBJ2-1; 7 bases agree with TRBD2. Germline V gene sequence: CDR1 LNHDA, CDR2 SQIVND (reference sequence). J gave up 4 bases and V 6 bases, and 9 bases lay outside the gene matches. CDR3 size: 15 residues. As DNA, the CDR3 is TGTGCCAGTAGCACCCTAGCGGACCGTTACAATGAGCAGTTCTTC. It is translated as CASSTLADRYNEQFF.

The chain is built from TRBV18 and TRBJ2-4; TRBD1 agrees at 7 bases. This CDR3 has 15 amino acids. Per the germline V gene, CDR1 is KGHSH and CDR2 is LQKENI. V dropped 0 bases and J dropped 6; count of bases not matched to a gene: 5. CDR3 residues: CASSPPNDRVNIQYF. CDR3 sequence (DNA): TGTGCCAGCTCACCACCCAATGACAGGGTAAACATTCAGTACTTC.

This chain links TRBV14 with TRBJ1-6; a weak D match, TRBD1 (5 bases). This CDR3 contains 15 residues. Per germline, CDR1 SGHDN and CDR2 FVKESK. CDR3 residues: CVGRATGSYNSPLHF. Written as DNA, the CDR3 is TGTGTGGGCAGGGCAACCGGGTCCTATAATTCACCCCTCCACTTT.

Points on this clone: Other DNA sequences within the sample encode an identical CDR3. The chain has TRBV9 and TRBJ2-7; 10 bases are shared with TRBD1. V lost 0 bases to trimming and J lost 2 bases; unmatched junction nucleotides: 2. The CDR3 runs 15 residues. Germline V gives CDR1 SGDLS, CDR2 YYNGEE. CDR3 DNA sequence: TGTGCCAGCAGCGTAGGGACAGGGGGGGCCTACGAGCAGTACTTC. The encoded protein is CASSVGTGGAYEQYF.

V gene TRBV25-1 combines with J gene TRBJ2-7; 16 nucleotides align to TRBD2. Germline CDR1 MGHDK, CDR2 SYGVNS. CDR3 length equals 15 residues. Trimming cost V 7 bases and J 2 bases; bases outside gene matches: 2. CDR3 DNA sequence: TGTGCCAGCAAAGGGACTAGCGGGAGGGCCTACGAGCAGTACTTC. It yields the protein CASKGTSGRAYEQYF.